This TCR beta chain was captured in a study of cytomegalovirus exposure and HLA in healthy donors. Study-wide results and caveats: HLA alleles showed associations with some 15,000 TCR beta sequences in a later analysis, at a 0.05 false discovery rate. Later genetic work tied a missense DCLRE1C variant to beta-chain V and J trimming.

Regarding this clone: The antigen is not known.

The primer mix had 60 Vbeta and 13 Jbeta primers. Clones were read by immunoSEQ multiplex PCR, and TCRdb kept only the in-frame ones, dropping some. The repertoire consists of approximately 100,000 clones, with about two thirds occurring once and the leading ten covering 2.8%. CDR1 and CDR2 from the germline V gene are SGHTA and FQGNSA. CDR3 length equals 17 residues. Trimming cost V 3 bases and J 2 bases, with 18 bases left between them. This sequence joins TRBV7-2 and TRBJ2-3, with D perhaps TRBD2 (5 bases). The source material was PBMCs. The TCR was taken from a female donor in good health and CMV-seronegative. CDR3 protein: CASSFGGRTHPTDTQYF. CDR3 bases: TGTGCCAGCAGCTTTGGCGGGCGCACACATCCCACAGATACGCAGTATTTT.